What follows are 4 T cell receptor beta chains derived from one specimen sequenced in a study of shared clonotypes between healthy human individuals. The table came from immunoSEQ multiplex PCR; TCRdb's copy has only in-frame clones and leaves some out. The repertoire has about 2.3 million clones, more than 85% of them found once; the top ten carry about 0.39%. The sample consisted of naive CD4+ T cells from PBMCs. Subset described: CD45RA+ positively selected. The receptors stem from a man aged 18-30 years in good health. Some clones in this sample may be carry-over from other donors' samples.

This clone occurred once. V gene TRBV6-5 combines with J gene TRBJ2-5, with 7 bases lining up with TRBD1. Germline CDR1 and CDR2: MNHEY and SVGAGI. This CDR3 has 14 residues. The V and J ends lost 2 bases and 0 bases, in that order; junction bases with no gene match: 0. CDR3 region: CASSYDRDQETQYF. As DNA, the CDR3 is TGTGCCAGCAGTTACGACAGGGACCAAGAGACCCAGTACTTC.

V gene TRBV29-1 combines with J gene TRBJ1-1; possibly TRBD1 for D (5 bases). The germline V and J ends were trimmed by 8 bases and 4 bases, with 20 bases remaining between them. Per germline, CDR1 SQVTM and CDR2 ANQGSEA. The CDR3 is 14 amino acids. CDR3 sequence reads: CSLTVGGIGTEAFF. CDR3 in DNA: TGCAGCCTCACTGTCGGGGGTATCGGCACTGAAGCTTTCTTT.

This rearrangement joins TRBV5-1 to TRBJ2-1; 15 positions match TRBD2. Trimming removed 1 base from V and 7 bases from J; junction bases left unmatched: 6. CDR3 length equals 17 residues. Germline values: CDR1 SGHRS, CDR2 YFSETQ. The CDR3 region has the DNA TGCGCCAGCAGCTTGACCTCCGGGACTAGCGGGAGGAATGAGCAGTTCTTC. It specifies CASSLTSGTSGRNEQFF.

V gene TRBV6-1 combines with J gene TRBJ1-2; tentatively, D is TRBD1 (6 bases). The CDR3 length is 14 residues. CDR1 is MNHNS and CDR2 is SASEGT in the germline V gene. Trimming took 8 bases from V and 3 from J, leaving 16 bases between them. Here the CDR3 reads CASYSLAGDYGYTF. DNA of the CDR3: TGTGCCAGCTATTCTTTAGCAGGGGACTATGGCTACACCTTC.